These 32 T cell receptor beta chains were all obtained from the same sample, sequenced in a study of identifying expanded T cells in peripheral blood. Measured with immunoSEQ multiplex PCR; TCRdb has only the in-frame clones, and not every one. Counted here are approximately 92,000 clones, roughly 84% occurring once; the ten biggest clones make up around 4.5%. The specimen sequenced was blood. Receptors were obtained from a person aged 18 to 75 in good health.

The rearrangement links TRBV6-6 to TRBJ2-1; D is possibly TRBD1 (7 bases). In germline, CDR1 is MNHNY, CDR2 SVGAGI (reference sequence). The CDR3 totals 15 residues. Trimming stripped 6 bases from V and 10 bases from J, with 22 bases between. This CDR3 is CASSPSGGKEREQFF. CDR3 nucleotide sequence: TGTGCCAGCAGCCCATCAGGGGGGAAAGAGAGGGAGCAGTTCTTC.

This clone was seen just once. This chain links TRBV5-1 with TRBJ1-1, with a weak D call TRBD1 (5 bases). V shed 1 base and J shed 5 bases, with 12 bases lying between them. CDR3 size: 14 residues. Germline loops: CDR1 SGHRS, CDR2 YFSETQ. The CDR3 nucleotides read TGCGCCAGCAGCTTGTCTGCAGGGTTAACTGAAGCTTTCTTT. This translates into CASSLSAGLTEAFF.

This sequence joins TRBV18 and TRBJ1-6, with D hard to call. This CDR3 has 17 amino acids. V was shortened by 3 bases and J by 0 bases, with 12 bases between the two germline ends. The germline gives CDR1 KGHSH, CDR2 LQKENI. As DNA, the CDR3 is TGTGCCAGCTCACCCTACCTCGCGAGCTCCTATAATTCACCCCTCCACTTT. Translation gives CASSPYLASSYNSPLHF.

The chain carries TRBV19 and TRBJ1-2, with no clear D. The CDR3 loop spans 13 amino acids. The germline V and J ends were trimmed by 8 bases and 9 bases, with 19 bases remaining between them. Germline V CDR1 and CDR2: LNHDA, SQIVND (reference sequence). Here the CDR3 reads CASSFLTHPSYTF. The CDR3 nucleotides are TGTGCCAGTTCATTCCTTACTCATCCGAGCTACACCTTC.

The count of this clone is one. The genes are TRBV5-4 and TRBJ1-2; 7 bases match TRBD1. The CDR3 consists of 13 residues. Unmatched junction bases numbered 5, after V lost 4 bases and J lost 5 bases. The germline V gene encodes CDR1 SGHNT and CDR2 YYREEE (reference sequence). CDR3 amino acids: CASSLGTVYGYTF. The CDR3 DNA reads TGTGCCAGCAGCCTGGGGACAGTTTATGGCTACACCTTC. The full variable domain, rest sourced from reference TRBV5-4 and TRBJ1-2, is ETGVTQSPTHLIKTRGQQVTLRCSSQSGHNTVSWYQQALGQGPQFIFQYYREEENGRGNFPPRFSGLQFPNYSSELNVNALELDDSALYLCASSLGTVYGYTFGSGTRLTVV.

The rearrangement links TRBV6-5 to TRBJ2-5; D remains ambiguous. The germline V and J ends were trimmed by 2 bases and 1 base, with 5 bases remaining between them. The CDR3 extends over 13 amino acids. The germline V gene has CDR1 MNHEY and CDR2 SVGAGI. The CDR3 is CASSYLVQETQYF. CDR3 coding DNA: TGTGCCAGCAGTTACCTGGTCCAAGAGACCCAGTACTTC.

The chain has TRBV19 and TRBJ1-1; D not resolved. The V and J ends lost 1 base and 1 base respectively, with 4 bases between them. This CDR3 has 13 amino acids. Germline V lookup: CDR1 LNHDA, CDR2 SQIVND (reference sequence). The CDR3 bases are TGTGCCAGTAGTATAGTCACGAACACTGAAGCTTTCTTT. Protein product: CASSIVTNTEAFF. The full variable domain, in which reference TRBV19 and TRBJ1-1 provide the parts outside the CDR3, is DGGITQSPKYLFRKEGQNVTLSCEQNLNHDAMYWYRQDPGQGLRLIYYSQIVNDFQKGDIAEGYSVSREKKESFPLTVTSAQKNPTAFYLCASSIVTNTEAFFGQGTRLTVV.

This chain uses TRBV5-1 with TRBJ2-7; D not certain. The CDR3 contains 14 residues. V was trimmed by 5 bases and J by 5 bases, leaving 17 bases between them. The germline V gene encodes CDR1 SGHRS and CDR2 YFSETQ. The CDR3 DNA sequence: TGCGCCAGCAGTATGGCCGTTACCCATAACGAGCAGTACTTC. It yields the protein CASSMAVTHNEQYF.

CDR3 amino acids: CASKWTDNSPLHF. In DNA form, the CDR3 reads TGTGCCAGCAAGTGGACAGATAATTCACCCCTCCACTTT. The V and J genes are TRBV2 and TRBJ1-6; TRBD1 is a possible D gene (6 bases). The germline V and J ends were trimmed by 7 bases and 5 bases, with 9 bases remaining between them. The CDR3 loop spans 13 amino acids. Per the germline V gene, CDR1 is SNHLY and CDR2 is FYNNEI.

CDR3 sequence: CASRRDSNEQFF. The CDR3 coding sequence is TGTGCCAGCAGACGGGACTCAAATGAGCAGTTCTTC. V usage is TRBV7-9 and J usage is TRBJ2-1; D might be TRBD2 (6 bases). Germline V gene lookup returns CDR1 SEHNR and CDR2 FQNEAQ (reference sequence). V shed 6 bases and J shed 7 bases, with 10 bases lying between them. The CDR3 runs 12 residues.

The chain links TRBV7-3 to TRBJ2-1, with 7 bases fitting TRBD1. The CDR3 consists of 15 residues. CDR1 SGHTA and CDR2 FQGTGA come from the germline V gene. With V trimmed by 3 bases and J by 8 bases, 10 bases remained unmatched. CDR3 DNA sequence: TGTGCCAGCAGCTTCGAGGGACAGCCCTGGGATGAGCAGTTCTTC. This sequence encodes CASSFEGQPWDEQFF.

CDR3 loop: CASSQDETVNNEQFF. CDR3 DNA: TGCGCCAGCAGCCAAGATGAGACAGTGAACAATGAGCAGTTCTTC. The gene calls are TRBV4-3 and TRBJ2-1; the D gene is possibly TRBD1 (5 bases). This CDR3 region has 15 residues. V was clipped by 0 bases and J by 5 bases, with 11 bases between them. From germline, CDR1 is LGHNA and CDR2 YSLEER.

This chain uses TRBV5-4 with TRBJ2-7, with D uncertain. The CDR3 totals 11 residues. CDR1 and CDR2 from the germline V gene are SGHNT and YYREEE (reference sequence). V lost 4 bases, J lost 3 bases, and 5 bases lay in between. CDR3 nucleotides: TGTGCCAGCAGCACCTACTACGAGCAGTACTTC. Its protein product is CASSTYYEQYF.

This rearrangement joins TRBV7-9 to TRBJ1-3; no clear D gene. The germline gives CDR1 SEHNR, CDR2 FQNEAQ (reference sequence). The CDR3 is 14 amino acids. The V and J ends lost 7 bases and 2 bases respectively, with 12 bases between them. The CDR3 DNA reads TGTGCCAGCAACGAGCGGCGGGCTGGAAACACCATATATTTT. Translation: CASNERRAGNTIYF.

This clone has just a few counts. This chain uses TRBV5-4 with TRBJ1-4; possibly TRBD1 for D (6 bases). Germline V gene lookup returns CDR1 SGHNT and CDR2 YYREEE (reference sequence). The CDR3 is 14 amino acids. V was clipped by 3 bases and J by 3 bases, with 9 bases between them. CDR3 DNA: TGTGCCAGCAGCTCTGGACAGTCTAATGAAAAACTGTTTTTT. This gives the protein CASSSGQSNEKLFF.

Here the CDR3 DNA reads TGTGCCAGCAGCGAGACAGGGACTGAAGCTTTCTTT. Its protein is CASSETGTEAFF. The chain uses TRBV9 and TRBJ1-1; TRBD1 agrees at 7 bases. The germline CDR1 and CDR2 sequences are SGDLS and YYNGEE. Unmatched junction bases numbered 1, after V lost 3 bases and J lost 5 bases. The CDR3 loop spans 12 amino acids.

Notes on this clone: Other DNA sequences in this specimen translate into the identical CDR3. This CDR3 reads CAWSVLENQPQHF. The CDR3 region has the DNA TGTGCCTGGAGTGTGCTCGAAAATCAGCCCCAGCATTTT. The rearrangement joins TRBV30 to TRBJ1-5, with D uncertain. The CDR3 is 13 residues long. The germline V gene encodes CDR1 GTSNPN and CDR2 SVGIG (reference sequence). V lost 0 bases and J 4 bases, leaving 7 bases between the germline ends.

The CDR3 nucleotides are TGCGCCAGCAGTGAATCAGGGGGCCCCTATGGCTACACCTTC. Translating it yields CASSESGGPYGYTF. The J gene is TRBJ1-2, the V gene TRBV10-2; 8 nucleotides align to TRBD1. Germline CDR1 WSHSY, CDR2 SAAADI. The CDR3 runs to 14 residues. J was trimmed by 4 bases and V by 3 bases; bases with no gene match: 4.

The chain is built from TRBV9 and TRBJ1-4; D possibly corresponds to TRBD1 (5 bases). Per germline, CDR1 SGDLS and CDR2 YYNGEE. Trimming pared 0 bases from V and 6 bases from J, leaving 18 bases between. The CDR3 has 17 residues. CDR3 sequence reads: CASSVASGSGRDEKLFF. Here the CDR3 DNA reads TGTGCCAGCAGCGTAGCGTCTGGATCAGGGCGCGATGAAAAACTGTTTTTT.

V is TRBV5-5 and J is TRBJ1-2, with 9 nucleotides matching TRBD1. Germline V gives CDR1 SGHKS, CDR2 YYEKEE (reference sequence). The CDR3 is 16 residues long. V lost 2 bases and J lost 5; bases outside the gene matches: 10. CDR3 region: CASSFFGGTGPYGYTF. In DNA form, the CDR3 reads TGTGCCAGCAGCTTTTTTGGAGGGACAGGGCCTTATGGCTACACCTTC.

The chain couples TRBV4-3 to TRBJ2-1; weak D call: TRBD2 (5 bases). The germline gives CDR1 LGHNA, CDR2 YSLEER. Deletions cut 5 bases from V and 5 bases from J, with 10 bases between. This CDR3 spans 13 amino acids. Here the CDR3 reads CASSVGSHNEQFF. The CDR3, as DNA: TGCGCCAGCAGCGTAGGGAGCCACAATGAGCAGTTCTTC.

This clone was observed a single time. The chain has TRBV28 and TRBJ1-2; D not resolved. CDR3 length: 13 residues. Looked up from germline, CDR1 is MDHEN and CDR2 is SYDVKM. V lost 5 bases and J 13 bases, leaving 20 bases between the germline ends. The CDR3, as DNA: TGTGCCAGCAGTCCAAATCTAGGCGATGAGGGCACCTTC. Protein: CASSPNLGDEGTF.

This chain connects TRBV18 to TRBJ1-3, with TRBD1 as a possible D gene (5 bases). This CDR3 is 16 amino acids long. V dropped 5 bases and J dropped 2 bases, with 16 bases sitting between them. Germline CDR1 KGHSH, CDR2 LQKENI. Written as DNA, the CDR3 is TGTGCCAGCTCATTTGCCGTTCAGGGTGCTGGAAACACCATATATTTT. Its protein product is CASSFAVQGAGNTIYF.

The V gene is TRBV30, the J gene TRBJ2-3; 7 nucleotides line up with TRBD1. The CDR3 spans 15 residues. V lost 0 bases, J lost 4 bases, and 7 bases stayed unmatched. Looked up from germline, CDR1 is GTSNPN and CDR2 is SVGIG (reference sequence). CDR3 nucleotide sequence: TGTGCCTGGAGTGTACGGACAGGTCACCCAGATACGCAGTATTTT. It specifies CAWSVRTGHPDTQYF. Filled out from reference TRBV30 and TRBJ2-3, the complete variable domain reads SQTIHQWPATLVQPVGSPLSLECTVEGTSNPNLYWYRQAAGRGLQLLFYSVGIGQISSEVPQNLSASRPQDRQFILSSKKLLLSDSGFYLCAWSVRTGHPDTQYFGPGTRLTVL.

The chain recombines TRBV6-5 with TRBJ1-2; a weak D match, TRBD1 (5 bases). Trimming removed 6 bases at V and 7 bases at J, with 15 bases between. Germline CDR1 MNHEY, CDR2 SVGAGI. This CDR3 comprises 13 residues. The CDR3 coding sequence is TGTGCCAGCAGCCTAGTGGCAGGGACTGGCTACACCTTC. Translating it yields CASSLVAGTGYTF.

As for this clone: The same CDR3 can be traced to other DNA sequences in this sample. The J gene is TRBJ1-5, the V gene TRBV30; 7 nucleotides agree with TRBD1. Germline values: CDR1 GTSNPN, CDR2 SVGIG (reference sequence). The CDR3 is 13 amino acids. V gave up 0 bases and J gave up 4 bases; unmatched junction bases: 0. The CDR3 spells CAWSVQGNQPQHF. CDR3 bases: TGTGCCTGGAGTGTACAGGGGAATCAGCCCCAGCATTTT.

The chain joins TRBV11-2 to TRBJ2-5; perhaps TRBD1 as D (5 bases). V lost 0 bases to trimming and J lost 3 bases, with 17 bases between them. Germline CDR1 SGHAT, CDR2 FQNNGV. This CDR3 is built from 17 residues. The CDR3 DNA is TGTGCCAGCAGCTTAGATTGGCCGGGCGACAGCAAAGAGACCCAGTACTTC. This codes for CASSLDWPGDSKETQYF. The full variable domain, completed using reference TRBV11-2 and TRBJ2-5, is EAGVAQSPRYKIIEKRQSVAFWCNPISGHATLYWYQQILGQGPKLLIQFQNNGVVDDSQLPKDRFSAERLKGVDSTLKIQPAKLEDSAVYLCASSLDWPGDSKETQYFGPGTRLLVL.

This chain joins TRBV4-3 and TRBJ2-5; D is ambiguous. Trimming left V 1 base short and J 0 bases short, with 6 bases between. Germline values: CDR1 LGHNA, CDR2 YSLEER. This CDR3 region has 14 residues. This CDR3 reads CASSQVGNQETQYF. For the CDR3, the DNA is TGCGCCAGCAGCCAAGTGGGGAACCAAGAGACCCAGTACTTC.

This chain links TRBV7-6 with TRBJ2-1; 11 bases map to TRBD2. This CDR3 contains 18 residues. Germline CDR1 SGHVS, CDR2 FNYEAQ. The V and J ends lost 3 bases and 0 bases, in that order; junction bases with no gene match: 7. The CDR3 spells CASSFLAGGLSSYNEQFF. CDR3 coding DNA: TGTGCCAGCAGCTTCTTAGCGGGGGGGTTGAGCTCCTACAATGAGCAGTTCTTC.

This clone has only one observation. The chain is built from TRBV10-3 and TRBJ2-2; no clear D gene. CDR3 size: 18 residues. Germline CDR1 reads ENHRY; CDR2 reads SYGVKD. The ends were cut back, 3 bases at V and 0 bases at J, with 17 bases in the middle. The CDR3 DNA reads TGTGCCATCAGTGATCACCCCACCCGAGGAACGAACACCGGGGAGCTGTTTTTT. Its translation: CAISDHPTRGTNTGELFF.

This clone was observed a handful of times. This chain connects TRBV28 to TRBJ1-6; 11 nucleotides agree with TRBD1. The CDR3 runs 16 residues. Germline V gene sequence: CDR1 MDHEN, CDR2 SYDVKM. Trimming took 3 bases from V and 8 from J; bases not matched to a gene: 6. The CDR3 protein is CASSFVGTGGYSPLHF. The CDR3 DNA reads as TGTGCCAGCAGTTTCGTCGGGACAGGGGGGTATTCACCCCTCCACTTT.

The chain links TRBV10-3 to TRBJ1-1; D is unresolved. Germline V gives CDR1 ENHRY, CDR2 SYGVKD. The V end was cut by 1 base, the J end by 3 bases, with 15 bases between. This CDR3 is 16 amino acids long. Here the CDR3 DNA reads TGTGCCATCAGTGAGTTGCTATCGAGAAGGGACACTGAAGCTTTCTTT. Its translation is CAISELLSRRDTEAFF.